This T cell receptor (beta chain) was captured in a study of T cells in localized non-small cell lung cancer. Sequenced by immunoSEQ multiplex PCR; TCRdb stores in-frame clones only, minus some. The data contain just under 80,000 clones, 80% of them singletons. The V end lost 4 bases, the J end lost 0 bases, and 10 bases lay between the germline ends. The CDR3 totals 15 residues. Per germline, CDR1 GTSNPN and CDR2 SVGIG (reference sequence). General observations from the study: Sequencing involved a lone tumor region, leaving heterogeneity possible. Uninvolved adjacent lung had more T cell clonality than any other tissue, topping tumor. Out of the top 100 tumor clones, a median about 57 were seen in adjacent lung.

In the case of this clone: Its specificity is not known.

The chain joins TRBV30 to TRBJ2-6; possibly TRBD1 or TRBD2 for D (5 bases each). This specimen was peripheral blood, taken before any cancer treatment. The TCR originated in an older female donor with stage I lung adenocarcinoma. The CDR3: CAWNPGLSGANVLTF. CDR3 nucleotides: TGTGCCTGGAACCCGGGGCTCTCTGGGGCCAACGTCCTGACTTTC.